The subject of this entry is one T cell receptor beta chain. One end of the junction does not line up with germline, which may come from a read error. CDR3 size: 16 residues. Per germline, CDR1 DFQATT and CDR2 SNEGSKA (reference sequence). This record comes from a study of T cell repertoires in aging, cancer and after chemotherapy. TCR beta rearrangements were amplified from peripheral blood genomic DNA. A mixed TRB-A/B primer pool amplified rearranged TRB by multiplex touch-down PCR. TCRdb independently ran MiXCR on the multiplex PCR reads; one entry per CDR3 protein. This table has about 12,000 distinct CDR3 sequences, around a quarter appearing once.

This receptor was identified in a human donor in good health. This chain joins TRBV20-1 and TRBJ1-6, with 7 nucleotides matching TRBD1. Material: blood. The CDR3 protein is CSARVRGQSYNSPLYF. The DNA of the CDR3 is TGCAGTGCTAGAGTGAGGGGGCAGTCCTATAATTCACCCCTCTACTTC.